This TCR beta chain is drawn from a study of cytomegalovirus exposure and HLA in healthy donors. Notes on the study in general: Most sequenced TCRs were rare (though some public TCRs occurred in many donors). In vitro experiments confirmed that three CMV-associated chains were specific for CMV antigens. The study put around 180 TCR beta chains on its list as cytomegalovirus-associated.

The CDR3 has 14 amino acids. Trimming cost V 4 bases and J 4 bases; bases outside gene matches: 5. Germline values: CDR1 LNHDA, CDR2 SQIVND (reference sequence). TCRdb's table, derived via immunoSEQ multiplex PCR, lists solely in-frame clones and lacks some. The sample contains 280,000 or so clones, roughly 90% of which appear only once. This clone was seen ten or more times. No antigen is known for it. The gene calls are TRBV19 and TRBJ2-3; 7 bases agree with TRBD2. The clonotype comes from a woman between 18 and 29 years old in good health and CMV-seronegative. Sequenced input: PBMCs. The CDR3 nucleotides are TGTGCCAGTAGTAGCGGGAGAGGGGCAGATACGCAGTATTTT. Translation: CASSSGRGADTQYF.